What follows describes a single TCR beta chain. This sample is part of a study of blood T cell repertoires in COVID-19. About the study: COVID-19 samples, acute and convalescent, were from the United States, Italy and Spain. PBMCs, B-cell-depleted T cells, or T cells were the source of the cDNA or gDNA that made up the material.

From germline, CDR1 is SGHTA and CDR2 FQGTGA. CDR3 length equals 18 residues. V dropped 4 bases and J dropped 2; count of bases not matched to a gene: 9. Original handling: Estimation of nucleated cell counts was performed using reference gene primer amplification. The method was immunoSEQ multiplex PCR; TCRdb's version includes in-frame clones alone and lacks a portion of them. That table furnishes V, J and clone size, whereas the DNA furnished D and trimming. Altogether 95,000 to 110,000 clones are present, roughly 80% being singletons, with the ten largest covering around 13%. The genes are TRBV7-3 and TRBJ2-3, with 13 bases lining up with TRBD2. Sequencing was carried out using peripheral blood. This clonotype was sampled from a human donor in a cohort sampled during active COVID-19. As DNA, the CDR3 is TGTGCCAGCAGCTCAAGGACTAGCGGGGGCCTTATCACAGATACGCAGTATTTT. This translates into CASSSRTSGGLITDTQYF.